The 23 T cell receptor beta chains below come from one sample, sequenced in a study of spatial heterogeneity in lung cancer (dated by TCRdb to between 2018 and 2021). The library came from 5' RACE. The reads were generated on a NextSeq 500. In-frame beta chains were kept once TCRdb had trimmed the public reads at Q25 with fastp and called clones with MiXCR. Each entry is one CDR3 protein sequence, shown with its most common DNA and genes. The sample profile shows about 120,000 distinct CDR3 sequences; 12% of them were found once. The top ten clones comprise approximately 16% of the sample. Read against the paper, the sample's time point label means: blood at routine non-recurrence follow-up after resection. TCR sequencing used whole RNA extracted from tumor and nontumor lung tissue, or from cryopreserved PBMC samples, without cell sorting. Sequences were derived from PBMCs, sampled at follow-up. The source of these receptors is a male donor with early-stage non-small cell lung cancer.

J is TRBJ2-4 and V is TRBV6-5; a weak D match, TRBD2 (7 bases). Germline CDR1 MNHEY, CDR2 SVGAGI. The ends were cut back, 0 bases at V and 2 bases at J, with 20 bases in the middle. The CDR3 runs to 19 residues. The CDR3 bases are TGTGCCAGCAGTTACTCGAGTCTGGGGGGGGCTTTGACCAAAAACATTCAGTACTTC. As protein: CASSYSSLGGALTKNIQYF.

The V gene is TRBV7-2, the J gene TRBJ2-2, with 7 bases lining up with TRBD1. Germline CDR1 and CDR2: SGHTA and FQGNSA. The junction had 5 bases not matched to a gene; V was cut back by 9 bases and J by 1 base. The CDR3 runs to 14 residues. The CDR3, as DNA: TGTGCCAGTTACAGGGGCGAGAACACCGGGGAGCTGTTTTTT. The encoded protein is CASYRGENTGELFF.

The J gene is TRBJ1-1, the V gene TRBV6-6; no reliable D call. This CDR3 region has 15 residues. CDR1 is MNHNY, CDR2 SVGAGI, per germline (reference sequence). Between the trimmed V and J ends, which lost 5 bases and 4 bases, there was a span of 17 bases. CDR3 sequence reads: CASSLRRRSRTEAFF. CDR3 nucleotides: TGTGCCAGCAGTCTCCGGCGGCGGAGTCGCACTGAAGCTTTCTTT.

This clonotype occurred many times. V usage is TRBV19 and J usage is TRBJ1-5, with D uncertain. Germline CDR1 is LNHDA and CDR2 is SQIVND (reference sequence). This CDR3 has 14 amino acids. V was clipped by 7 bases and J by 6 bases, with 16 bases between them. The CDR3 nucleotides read TGTGCCAGTACCCCCGGACCTGGCCCTCAGCCCCAGCATTTT. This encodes CASTPGPGPQPQHF.

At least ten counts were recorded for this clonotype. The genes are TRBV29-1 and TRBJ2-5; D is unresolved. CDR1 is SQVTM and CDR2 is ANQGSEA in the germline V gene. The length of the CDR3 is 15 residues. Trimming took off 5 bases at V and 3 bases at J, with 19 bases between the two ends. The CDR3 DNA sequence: TGCAGCGTTTATGTACCGGACGGAAAGAAAGAGACCCAGTACTTC. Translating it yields CSVYVPDGKKETQYF.

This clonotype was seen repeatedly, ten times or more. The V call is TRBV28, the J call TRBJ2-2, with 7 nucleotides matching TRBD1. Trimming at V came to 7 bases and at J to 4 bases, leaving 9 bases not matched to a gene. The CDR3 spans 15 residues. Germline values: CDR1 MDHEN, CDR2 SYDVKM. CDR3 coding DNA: TGTGCCAGCACCCGACAGGGTGTTCGCACCGGGGAGCTGTTTTTT. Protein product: CASTRQGVRTGELFF. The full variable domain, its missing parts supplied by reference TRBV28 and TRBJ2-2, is DVKVTQSSRYLVKRTGEKVFLECVQDMDHENMFWYRQDPGLGLRLIYFSYDVKMKEKGDIPEGYSVSREKKERFSLILESASTNQTSMYLCASTRQGVRTGELFFGEGSRLTVL.

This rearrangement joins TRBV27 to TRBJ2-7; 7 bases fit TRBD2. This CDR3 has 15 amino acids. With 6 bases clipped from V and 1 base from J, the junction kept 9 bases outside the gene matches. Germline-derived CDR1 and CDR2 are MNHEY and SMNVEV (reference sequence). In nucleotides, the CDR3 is TGTGCCAGCAGCATTCTGCGGGGGAAGTCCTACGAGCAGTACTTC. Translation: CASSILRGKSYEQYF.

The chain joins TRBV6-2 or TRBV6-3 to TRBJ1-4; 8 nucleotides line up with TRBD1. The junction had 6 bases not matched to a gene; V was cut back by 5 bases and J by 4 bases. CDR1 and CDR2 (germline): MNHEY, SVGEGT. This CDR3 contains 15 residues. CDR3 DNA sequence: TGTGCCAGCAGTGCGCAGGGGGCGGGTAATGAAAAACTGTTTTTT. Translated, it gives CASSAQGAGNEKLFF.

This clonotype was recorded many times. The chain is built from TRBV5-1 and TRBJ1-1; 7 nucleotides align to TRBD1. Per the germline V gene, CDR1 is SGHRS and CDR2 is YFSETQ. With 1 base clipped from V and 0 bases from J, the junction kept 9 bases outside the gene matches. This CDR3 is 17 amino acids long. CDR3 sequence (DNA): TGCGCCAGCAGCTTGACGCTCAGGGGGAGGGTGAACACTGAAGCTTTCTTT. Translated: CASSLTLRGRVNTEAFF. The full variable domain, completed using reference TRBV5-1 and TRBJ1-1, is KAGVTQTPRYLIKTRGQQVTLSCSPISGHRSVSWYQQTPGQGLQFLFEYFSETQRNKGNFPGRFSGRQFSNSRSEMNVSTLELGDSALYLCASSLTLRGRVNTEAFFGQGTRLTVV.

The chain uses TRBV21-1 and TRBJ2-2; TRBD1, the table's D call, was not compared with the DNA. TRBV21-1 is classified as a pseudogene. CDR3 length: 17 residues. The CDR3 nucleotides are TGTGCCAGCAGCCCCGTCGAGGGGAAAGACGAGGACGGGGAGCTGTTTTTT. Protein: CASSPVEGKDEDGELFF.

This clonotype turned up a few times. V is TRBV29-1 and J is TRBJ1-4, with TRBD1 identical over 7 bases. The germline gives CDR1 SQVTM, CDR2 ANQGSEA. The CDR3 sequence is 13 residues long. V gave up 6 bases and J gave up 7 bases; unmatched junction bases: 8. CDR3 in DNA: TGCAGCGTCGCTCCGACAGGGATTGAAAAACTGTTTTTT. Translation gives CSVAPTGIEKLFF.

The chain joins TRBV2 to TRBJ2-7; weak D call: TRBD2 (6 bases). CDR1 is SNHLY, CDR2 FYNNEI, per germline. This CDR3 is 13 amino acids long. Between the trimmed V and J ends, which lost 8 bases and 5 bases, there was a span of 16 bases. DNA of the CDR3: TGTGCCAGCTCCGGGGGAGATTGGGACGAGCAGTACTTC. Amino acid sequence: CASSGGDWDEQYF.

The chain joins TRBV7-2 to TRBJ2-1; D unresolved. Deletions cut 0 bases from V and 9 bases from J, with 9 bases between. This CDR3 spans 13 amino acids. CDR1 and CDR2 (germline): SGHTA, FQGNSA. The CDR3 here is CASSLAERSEQFF. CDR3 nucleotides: TGTGCCAGCAGCTTAGCGGAGAGGAGTGAGCAGTTCTTC.

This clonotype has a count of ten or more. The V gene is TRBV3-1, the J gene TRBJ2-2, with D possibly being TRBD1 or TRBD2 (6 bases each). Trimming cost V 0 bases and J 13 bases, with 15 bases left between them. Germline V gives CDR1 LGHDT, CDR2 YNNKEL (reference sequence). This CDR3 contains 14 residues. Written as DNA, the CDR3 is TGTGCCAGCAGCCAAGATCATGGGGGGCGCGGGCTGTTTTTT. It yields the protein CASSQDHGGRGLFF.

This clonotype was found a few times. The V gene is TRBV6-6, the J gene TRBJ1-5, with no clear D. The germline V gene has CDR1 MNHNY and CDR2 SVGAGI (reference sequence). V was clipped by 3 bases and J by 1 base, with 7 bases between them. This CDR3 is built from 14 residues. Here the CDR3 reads CASSYLGSNQPQHF. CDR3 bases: TGTGCCAGCAGTTATTTGGGGAGCAATCAGCCCCAGCATTTT.

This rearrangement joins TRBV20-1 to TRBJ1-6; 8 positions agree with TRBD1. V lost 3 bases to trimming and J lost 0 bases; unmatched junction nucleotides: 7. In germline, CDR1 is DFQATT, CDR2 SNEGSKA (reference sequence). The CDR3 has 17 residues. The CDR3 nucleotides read TGCAGTGCTAGCGGACAGGGCGGAAGCTCCTATAATTCACCCCTCCACTTT. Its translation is CSASGQGGSSYNSPLHF.

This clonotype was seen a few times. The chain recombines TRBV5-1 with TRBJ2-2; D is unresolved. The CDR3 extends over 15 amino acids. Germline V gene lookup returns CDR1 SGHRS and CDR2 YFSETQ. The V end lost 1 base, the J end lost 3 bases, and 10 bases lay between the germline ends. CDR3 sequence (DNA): TGCGCCAGCAGCTTGTTACAATTAGACACCGGGGAGCTGTTTTTT. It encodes CASSLLQLDTGELFF.

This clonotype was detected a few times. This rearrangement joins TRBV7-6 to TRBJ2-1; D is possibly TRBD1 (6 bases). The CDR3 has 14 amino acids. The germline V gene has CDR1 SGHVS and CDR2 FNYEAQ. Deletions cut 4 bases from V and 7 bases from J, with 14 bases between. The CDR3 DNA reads TGTGCCAGCAGCTCACGGACAGCTAGGAATGAGCAGTTCTTC. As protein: CASSSRTARNEQFF.

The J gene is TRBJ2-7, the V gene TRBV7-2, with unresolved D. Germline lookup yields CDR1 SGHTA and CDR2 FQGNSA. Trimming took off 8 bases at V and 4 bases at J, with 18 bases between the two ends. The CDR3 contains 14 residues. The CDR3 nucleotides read TGTGCCAGCCTCGAGGCTACTAACCAATACGAGCAGTACTTC. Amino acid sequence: CASLEATNQYEQYF.

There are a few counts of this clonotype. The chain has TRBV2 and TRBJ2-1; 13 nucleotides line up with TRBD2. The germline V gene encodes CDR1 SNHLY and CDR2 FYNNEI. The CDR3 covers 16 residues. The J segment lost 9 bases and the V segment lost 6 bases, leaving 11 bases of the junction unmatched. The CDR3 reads CASSRTSGGGRSEQFF. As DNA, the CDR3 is TGTGCCAGCAGCCGTACTAGCGGGGGGGGACGGTCTGAGCAGTTCTTC.

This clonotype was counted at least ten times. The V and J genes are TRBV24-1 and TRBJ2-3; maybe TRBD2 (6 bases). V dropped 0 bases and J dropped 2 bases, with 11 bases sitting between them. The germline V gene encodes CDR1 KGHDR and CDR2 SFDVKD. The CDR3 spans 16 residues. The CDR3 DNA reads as TGTGCCACCAGTGATTTGCCGGGACTTTCCACAGATACGCAGTATTTT. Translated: CATSDLPGLSTDTQYF.

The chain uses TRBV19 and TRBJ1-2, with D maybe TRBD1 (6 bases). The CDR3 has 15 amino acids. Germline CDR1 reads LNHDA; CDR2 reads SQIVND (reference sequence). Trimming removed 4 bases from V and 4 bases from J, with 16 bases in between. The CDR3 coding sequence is TGTGCCAGTAGTAGCCTTGGGGGCTATGGCTATGGCTACACCTTC. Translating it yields CASSSLGGYGYGYTF.

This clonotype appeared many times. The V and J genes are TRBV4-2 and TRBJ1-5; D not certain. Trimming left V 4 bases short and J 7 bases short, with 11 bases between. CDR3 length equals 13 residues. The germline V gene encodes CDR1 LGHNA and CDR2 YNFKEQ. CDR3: CASSPRSGQPQHF. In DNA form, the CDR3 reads TGTGCCAGCAGCCCACGGTCTGGGCAGCCCCAGCATTTT.